The 27 T cell receptor beta chains reported below all come from one sample, sequenced in a study of T cell changes during pregnancy in multiple sclerosis (dated by TCRdb to about 2019). Libraries were constructed by the immunoSEQ multiplex PCR assay. In its TCRdb copy, this immuneACCESS table keeps in-frame sequences only and misses some clones. Where compared with another copy, unresolved V genes explain less than half of these, and the others have no known cause. Present in this sample are roughly 85,000 clones, approximately 91% of which were seen just once. In total, the top ten clones hold approximately 2.5% of the sample. The sample here was peripheral blood, taken in the first trimester of pregnancy. These receptor sequences come from a female donor with multiple sclerosis, enrolled in a pregnancy study.

The J gene is TRBJ2-1, the V gene TRBV11-1; TRBD2 matches 14 bases. Germline lookup yields CDR1 SGHAT and CDR2 FQDESV (reference sequence). CDR3 length: 15 residues. V lost 5 bases and J lost 9; bases outside the gene matches: 6. CDR3: CASSPGLAGVSEQFF. For the CDR3, the DNA is TGTGCCAGCAGCCCGGGACTAGCGGGAGTTAGTGAGCAGTTCTTC.

The chain is built from TRBV7-9 and TRBJ2-5; 11 nucleotides match TRBD2. Trimming removed 3 bases from V and 2 bases from J; junction bases left unmatched: 2. CDR3 length: 15 residues. Germline assignment: CDR1 SEHNR and CDR2 FQNEAQ (reference sequence). The CDR3 bases are TGTGCCAGCAGCTTGACTAGCGGGGAACAAGAGACCCAGTACTTC. It yields the protein CASSLTSGEQETQYF.

The gene calls are TRBV9 and TRBJ2-7; no firm D call. TRBJ2-4 matches the DNA end more closely, so the J call is doubtful. The V gene's germline CDR1 is SGDLS and CDR2 YYNGEE. CDR3 length equals 11 residues. CDR3 region: CASSVGDIQYF. CDR3 sequence (DNA): TGTGCCAGCAGCGTAGGGGACATTCAGTACTTC.

The V gene is TRBV28, the J gene TRBJ2-1, with TRBD1 as a possible D gene (5 bases). The CDR3 spans 15 residues. The V gene lost 6 bases and the J gene lost 1 base, with 13 bases spanning the gap. The germline V gene has CDR1 MDHEN and CDR2 SYDVKM. The chain's CDR3 is CASSEDMTSYNEQFF. The DNA for the CDR3 is TGTGCCAGCAGCGAGGACATGACGTCCTACAATGAGCAGTTCTTC.

The rearrangement joins TRBV7-2 to TRBJ2-3, with TRBD1 matching over 11 bases. Germline assignment: CDR1 SGHTA and CDR2 FQGNSA. The CDR3 has 15 residues. V shed 3 bases and J 6 bases; nucleotides not matched to a gene: 5. The CDR3 loop reads CASSLDRGPVDTQYF. In DNA form, the CDR3 reads TGTGCCAGCAGCTTGGACAGGGGGCCCGTCGATACGCAGTATTTT.

The rearrangement uses TRBV30 and TRBJ2-5; possibly TRBD2 for D (6 bases). V was cut by 4 bases and J by 10 bases, with 16 bases left in between. The CDR3 runs 12 residues. Per the germline V gene, CDR1 is GTSNPN and CDR2 is SVGIG (reference sequence). The CDR3 sequence is CAWKPGGGSQYF. Written as DNA, the CDR3 is TGTGCCTGGAAGCCAGGTGGGGGGAGCCAGTACTTC.

V is TRBV6-1 and J is TRBJ2-3; a weak D match, TRBD1 (5 bases). Trimming took off 8 bases at V and 8 bases at J, with 11 bases between the two ends. CDR1 and CDR2 (germline): MNHNS, SASEGT. The CDR3 is made up of 11 amino acids. The CDR3 region has the DNA TGTGCCAGCGGAGACAGCCCTACGCAGTATTTT. It specifies CASGDSPTQYF.

The chain combines TRBV6-5 with TRBJ2-3, with D perhaps matching TRBD1 (5 bases). V lost 2 bases and J 1 base, leaving 7 bases between the germline ends. This CDR3 is built from 14 residues. Germline lookup yields CDR1 MNHEY and CDR2 SVGAGI. The CDR3 nucleotides are TGTGCCAGCAGTTACCTACAGGGCACAGATACGCAGTATTTT. It codes for CASSYLQGTDTQYF.

This clone was seen many times. The chain employs TRBV2 and TRBJ2-7, with 9 bases aligning to TRBD2. The ends lost 6 bases at V and 2 bases at J; junction bases unmatched: 8. Germline CDR1 reads SNHLY; CDR2 reads FYNNEI. The CDR3 spans 15 residues. CDR3 DNA sequence: TGTGCCAGCAGAGATCTCCTAGCGGGGACCTACGAGCAGTACTTC. It specifies CASRDLLAGTYEQYF.

The rearrangement uses TRBV5-4 and TRBJ2-7; 7 bases are a match to TRBD1. Germline loops: CDR1 SGHNT, CDR2 YYREEE (reference sequence). V was pared by 3 bases and J by 3 bases, with 3 bases of the junction left unmatched. The CDR3 spans 13 residues. The CDR3 DNA is TGTGCCAGCAGCTGGCCAGGGGGCTACGAGCAGTACTTC. Protein: CASSWPGGYEQYF.

This chain uses TRBV10-3 with TRBJ2-7, with D maybe TRBD2 (5 bases). The CDR3 has 15 residues. Germline V lookup: CDR1 ENHRY, CDR2 SYGVKD. The V and J ends lost 7 bases and 6 bases respectively, with 22 bases between them. CDR3 in DNA: TGTGCCATCACCGCGGACTTGAGAACTAAGGGCGAGCAGTACTTC. Its protein product is CAITADLRTKGEQYF.

The chain uses TRBV30 and TRBJ2-7; 8 bases are a match to TRBD2. The CDR3 totals 12 residues. CDR1 and CDR2 (germline): GTSNPN, SVGIG (reference sequence). J was trimmed by 3 bases and V by 8 bases; bases with no gene match: 6. The chain's CDR3 is CAGSGGNYEQYF. In nucleotides, the CDR3 is TGTGCCGGCAGCGGGGGTAACTACGAGCAGTACTTC. The entire variable domain, with the rest obtained from reference TRBV30 and TRBJ2-7, is as follows: SQTIHQWPATLVQPVGSPLSLECTVEGTSNPNLYWYRQAAGRGLQLLFYSVGIGQISSEVPQNLSASRPQDRQFILSSKKLLLSDSGFYLCAGSGGNYEQYFGPGTRLTVT.

DNA for the CDR3: TGTGCCAGCCTGACACCTAACTATGGCTACACCTTC. Protein: CASLTPNYGYTF. This sequence joins TRBV18 and TRBJ1-2; D uncertain. Germline V gene sequence: CDR1 KGHSH, CDR2 LQKENI. The CDR3 has 12 residues. V lost 8 bases, J lost 0 bases, and 7 bases lay in between.

The chain couples TRBV19 to TRBJ2-5; TRBD2 matches 9 bases. The CDR3 runs to 16 residues. Germline CDR1 and CDR2: LNHDA and SQIVND (reference sequence). Losses at the gene ends were 4 bases for V and 5 bases for J; bases not matched to a gene: 11. The CDR3 nucleotides read TGTGCCAGTAGTAAGATGACTAGCGGCAATACGGAGACCCAGTACTTC. Protein product: CASSKMTSGNTETQYF. Based on the CDR3 plus reference TRBV19 and TRBJ2-5, the full variable domain is DGGITQSPKYLFRKEGQNVTLSCEQNLNHDAMYWYRQDPGQGLRLIYYSQIVNDFQKGDIAEGYSVSREKKESFPLTVTSAQKNPTAFYLCASSKMTSGNTETQYFGPGTRLLVL.

The gene calls are TRBV5-1 and TRBJ1-5, with D unresolved. Trimming shortened V by 0 bases and J by 6 bases, and 4 bases separated the two germline ends. Germline V gene data show CDR1 as SGHRS and CDR2 as YFSETQ. CDR3 length: 12 residues. The CDR3 nucleotides are TGCGCCAGCAGCTTGGACGGTCAGCCCCAGCATTTT. Translating gives CASSLDGQPQHF.

CDR3 nucleotides: TGTGCCAGCAGCTATAGCGGGGGCAATGAGCAGTTCTTC. As protein: CASSYSGGNEQFF. The chain joins TRBV11-3 to TRBJ2-1; TRBD2 matches at 9 bases. V gave up 4 bases and J gave up 6 bases; unmatched junction bases: 1. Germline CDR1 and CDR2: SGHNT and YENEEA. CDR3 length: 13 amino acids.

As DNA, the CDR3 is TGTGCCAGCAGTGAAGGCGGAGGGGAGCCCACCTTC. Its translation is CASSEGGGEPTF. V usage is TRBV6-1 and J usage is TRBJ1-2, with a possible D match to TRBD1 (5 bases). Germline V lookup: CDR1 MNHNS, CDR2 SASEGT. The V end was cut by 1 base, the J end by 13 bases, with 13 bases between. This CDR3 is 12 amino acids long.

The chain recombines TRBV7-9 with TRBJ1-1; a weak D match, TRBD1 (5 bases). Trimming took off 8 bases at V and 1 base at J, with 17 bases between the two ends. The CDR3 has 15 residues. Germline CDR1 and CDR2: SEHNR and FQNEAQ (reference sequence). CDR3 in amino acids: CASGGVGDRNTEAFF. For the CDR3, the DNA is TGTGCCAGCGGAGGGGTGGGCGATCGGAACACTGAAGCTTTCTTT.

The J gene is TRBJ2-7, the V gene TRBV29-1; a weak D match, TRBD1 (7 bases). With 1 base removed from V and 11 bases from J, the gap between germline ends came to 21 bases. Germline assignment: CDR1 SQVTM and CDR2 ANQGSEA. CDR3 size: 14 residues. The CDR3 DNA reads TGCAGCGTTGAAGGGGCAGGGGGTAAACGGGAGAAGTACTTC. Its protein is CSVEGAGGKREKYF.

This clone was detected once. V gene TRBV30 combines with J gene TRBJ1-2; a weak D match, TRBD1 (5 bases). Germline V CDR1 and CDR2: GTSNPN, SVGIG (reference sequence). V was trimmed by 0 bases and J by 7 bases, leaving 9 bases between them. The CDR3 consists of 12 residues. The CDR3 sequence: CAWSVRGSGYTF. In nucleotides, the CDR3 is TGTGCCTGGAGTGTAAGGGGATCTGGCTACACCTTC.

V is TRBV30 and J is TRBJ1-1; D is perhaps TRBD1 (5 bases). Deletions cut 0 bases from V and 5 bases from J, with 10 bases between. The CDR3 sequence is 13 residues long. CDR1 is GTSNPN and CDR2 is SVGIG in the germline V gene (reference sequence). CDR3 DNA sequence: TGTGCCTGGAGTGTTGGGGGAGGAACTGAAGCTTTCTTT. Translated: CAWSVGGGTEAFF.

This chain uses TRBV11-3 with TRBJ2-2; weak D call: TRBD1 (6 bases). The ends were cut back, 5 bases at V and 8 bases at J, with 6 bases in the middle. This CDR3 spans 11 amino acids. CDR1 and CDR2 from the germline V gene are SGHNT and YENEEA. The CDR3 loop reads CASSQGGELFF. In nucleotides, the CDR3 is TGTGCCAGCAGCCAGGGGGGGGAGCTGTTTTTT.

The V call is TRBV27, the J call TRBJ2-4; TRBD1 agrees at 8 bases. The CDR3 is made up of 16 amino acids. Per germline, CDR1 MNHEY and CDR2 SMNVEV (reference sequence). After removal of 0 bases from V and 1 base from J, the junction contained 2 bases not matched to a gene. The CDR3 nucleotides read TGTGCCAGCAGTTTATCGACAGGGGCGGCCAAAAACATTCAGTACTTC. Amino acid sequence: CASSLSTGAAKNIQYF.

J is TRBJ1-2 and V is TRBV13, with 7 bases identical to TRBD1. The junction had 7 bases not matched to a gene; V was cut back by 5 bases and J by 4 bases. CDR1 is PRHDT, CDR2 FYEKMQ, per germline (reference sequence). The CDR3 extends over 14 amino acids. CDR3 sequence (DNA): TGTGCCAGCAGCCCTAGGGACAGTCCCTATGGCTACACCTTC. It yields the protein CASSPRDSPYGYTF.

The rearrangement links TRBV12-2 to TRBJ2-7; the listed D gene, TRBD2, was not tested against the DNA. TRBV12-2 is reported as a pseudogene. The CDR3 runs 10 residues. The CDR3 protein is CASRPRGQYF. DNA for the CDR3: TGTGCAAGTCGCCCCCGGGGGCAGTACTTC.

The rearrangement links TRBV4-1 to TRBJ2-1, with 11 positions matching TRBD2. Germline trimming cut 3 bases from V and 0 bases from J; bases unmatched to any gene: 4. The length of the CDR3 is 17 residues. The germline V gene has CDR1 MGHRA and CDR2 YSYEKL. Here the CDR3 reads CASSQPTSGSSYNEQFF. The CDR3, as DNA: TGCGCCAGCAGCCAGCCCACTAGCGGGAGCTCCTACAATGAGCAGTTCTTC.

The chain uses TRBV9 and TRBJ2-5; 9 bases align to TRBD1. V gave up 4 bases and J gave up 4 bases; unmatched junction bases: 8. The V gene's germline CDR1 is SGDLS and CDR2 YYNGEE. The CDR3 runs 15 residues. CDR3 residues: CASSPRDREVETQYF. The CDR3 coding sequence is TGTGCCAGCAGCCCCCGGGACAGGGAAGTAGAGACCCAGTACTTC.